This TCR beta chain was identified in a study of blood T cell repertoires in COVID-19. Study-wide context: The United States, Italy and Spain provided the acute and convalescent COVID-19 samples. Sources were T cells, B-cell-depleted T cells, or PBMCs; the material itself was cDNA or gDNA.

V was shortened by 8 bases and J by 5 bases, with 19 bases between the two germline ends. The CDR3 is 14 residues long. In germline, CDR1 is MNHEY, CDR2 SVGAGI. This clone was found once. Original processing notes: Cell counts per sample came from amplifying reference gene primers. TCRdb's copy holds only in-frame clones and misses some; the assay was immunoSEQ multiplex PCR. V, J and clone size derive from that table, while D and trimming were established from the DNA sequence. The sample has 150,000 to 200,000 clones; 80% to 85% are singletons. Seattle's cohort entered during active infection and was followed longitudinally.

The specimen sequenced was peripheral blood. The rearrangement joins TRBV6-5 to TRBJ2-7, with D possibly TRBD1 on 6 matching bases. The origin of this receptor is a woman in her seventies with COVID-19, enrolled during active disease. Here the CDR3 DNA reads TGTGCCAGCTCACCACAGGGTGAGGCCCACGAGCAGTACTTC. It specifies CASSPQGEAHEQYF.